Listed here are 18 T cell receptor beta chains from one sample, sequenced in a study of blood T cell repertoires in COVID-19. The table came from immunoSEQ multiplex PCR; TCRdb's copy has only in-frame clones and leaves some out. Here the sample spans fewer than 350,000 clones, under 90% being singletons. Sequencing used PBMCs or T cells enriched from blood (not recorded which). The receptors stem from a man in his 60s who had recovered from COVID-19.

The chain is built from TRBV7-3 and TRBJ2-3; 16 positions match TRBD2. Per germline, CDR1 SGHTA and CDR2 FQGTGA. This CDR3 has 19 amino acids. The J segment lost 8 bases and the V segment lost 1 base, leaving 12 bases of the junction unmatched. DNA of the CDR3: TGTGCCAGCAGCTTAAAGGGCGGGACTAGCGGGAGGGCCAGCGCTACGCAGTATTTT. Its protein is CASSLKGGTSGRASATQYF.

The chain employs TRBV18 and TRBJ1-6; TRBD1 is a possible D gene (5 bases). This CDR3 comprises 15 residues. Deletions cut 0 bases from V and 6 bases from J, with 9 bases between. Germline V lookup: CDR1 KGHSH, CDR2 LQKENI. DNA of the CDR3: TGTGCCAGCTCACCACCGGGGCAGTTTAATTCACCCCTCCACTTT. Residues: CASSPPGQFNSPLHF.

The chain has TRBV13 and TRBJ1-4; D is perhaps TRBD1 (6 bases). V shed 2 bases and J shed 3 bases, with 7 bases lying between them. Germline loops: CDR1 PRHDT, CDR2 FYEKMQ (reference sequence). This CDR3 spans 14 amino acids. DNA of the CDR3: TGTGCCAGCAGCTTAAAGGGGGCTAATGAAAAACTGTTTTTT. Translated, it gives CASSLKGANEKLFF.

CDR3 sequence (DNA): TGCGCCAGCAGCCACCGGGGGACAGGGTCTTCGAACACCGGGGAGCTGTTTTTT. Protein sequence: CASSHRGTGSSNTGELFF. The genes are TRBV4-1 and TRBJ2-2; TRBD1 aligns across 9 bases. V gave up 3 bases and J gave up 0 bases; unmatched junction bases: 8. This CDR3 region has 18 residues. Germline V gene lookup returns CDR1 MGHRA and CDR2 YSYEKL.

The gene calls are TRBV29-1 and TRBJ1-2, with D tentatively TRBD1 (5 bases). In germline, CDR1 is SQVTM, CDR2 ANQGSEA. The ends were cut back, 2 bases at V and 4 bases at J, with 14 bases in the middle. CDR3 length equals 14 residues. CDR3 region: CSVEPPGPLYGYTF. CDR3 sequence (DNA): TGCAGCGTTGAACCTCCAGGGCCTCTCTATGGCTACACCTTC. The variable domain in full, completed from reference TRBV29-1 and TRBJ1-2, reads SAVISQKPSRDICQRGTSLTIQCQVDSQVTMMFWYRQQPGQSLTLIATANQGSEATYESGFVIDKFPISRPNLTFSTLTVSNMSPEDSSIYLCSVEPPGPLYGYTFGSGTRLTVV.

The chain uses TRBV7-9 and TRBJ1-6; a possible D gene is TRBD1 (6 bases). The germline gives CDR1 SEHNR, CDR2 FQNEAQ (reference sequence). V was pared by 5 bases and J by 7 bases, with 15 bases between. The CDR3 has 15 residues. For the CDR3, the DNA is TGTGCCAGCAGCCCTAGGTCACAGGGCAATTCACCCCTCCACTTT. As protein: CASSPRSQGNSPLHF.

The V gene is TRBV7-2, the J gene TRBJ1-2; D perhaps matches TRBD1 (5 bases). The length of the CDR3 is 17 residues. CDR1 and CDR2 from the germline V gene are SGHTA and FQGNSA. V was trimmed by 5 bases and J by 4 bases, leaving 23 bases between them. The CDR3 DNA reads as TGTGCCAGCAGCACGGACATCCCCCTTTCAATCCTCTATGGCTACACCTTC. This gives the protein CASSTDIPLSILYGYTF. Drawing the rest from reference TRBV7-2 and TRBJ1-2, the complete variable domain is GAGVSQSPSNKVTEKGKDVELRCDPISGHTALYWYRQSLGQGLEFLIYFQGNSAPDKSGLPSDRFSAERTGGSVSTLTIQRTQQEDSAVYLCASSTDIPLSILYGYTFGSGTRLTVV.

This sequence joins TRBV28 and TRBJ2-7; 8 bases align to TRBD1. J was trimmed by 4 bases and V by 2 bases; bases with no gene match: 7. This CDR3 is built from 15 residues. Germline V gene sequence: CDR1 MDHEN, CDR2 SYDVKM. The CDR3 reads CASSLPGQGAYEQYF. In DNA form, the CDR3 reads TGTGCCAGCAGTTTACCCGGTCAGGGGGCTTACGAGCAGTACTTC.

The V and J genes are TRBV4-2 and TRBJ2-3; tentative D call: TRBD1 (5 bases). The CDR3 runs to 15 residues. The germline V and J ends were trimmed by 0 bases and 2 bases, with 9 bases remaining between them. CDR1 LGHNA and CDR2 YNFKEQ come from the germline V gene. Here the CDR3 reads CASSQDTDITDTQYF. The CDR3 DNA is TGTGCCAGCAGCCAAGATACGGACATCACAGATACGCAGTATTTT.

V is TRBV5-1 and J is TRBJ2-7; the D gene is possibly TRBD2 (6 bases). The CDR3 length is 13 residues. Trimming removed 2 bases from V and 5 bases from J, with 11 bases in between. Germline lookup yields CDR1 SGHRS and CDR2 YFSETQ. Here the CDR3 reads CASSLASDHEQYF. CDR3 coding DNA: TGCGCCAGCAGCTTAGCTAGCGATCACGAGCAGTACTTC.

This chain joins TRBV19 and TRBJ2-1; TRBD1 matches 7 bases. In germline, CDR1 is LNHDA, CDR2 SQIVND (reference sequence). With V trimmed by 4 bases and J by 1 base, 4 bases remained unmatched. This CDR3 has 15 amino acids. The DNA of the CDR3 is TGTGCCAGTAGTAAGACAGGGCTATCCTACAATGAGCAGTTCTTC. Encoded protein: CASSKTGLSYNEQFF.

This clone was detected a few times. Other DNA sequences of this sample code for an identical CDR3. The gene calls are TRBV18 and TRBJ1-5; no definite D call. The V and J ends lost 3 bases and 7 bases respectively, with 10 bases between them. There are 13 residues in the CDR3. The V gene's germline CDR1 is KGHSH and CDR2 LQKENI. The CDR3 loop is CASSPTERQPQHF. The DNA of the CDR3 is TGTGCCAGCTCACCCACGGAGAGGCAGCCCCAGCATTTT.

J is TRBJ1-2 and V is TRBV4-2; a weak D match, TRBD1 (5 bases). Per germline, CDR1 LGHNA and CDR2 YNFKEQ. Trimming removed 1 base at V and 8 bases at J, with 11 bases between. The CDR3 consists of 13 residues. The DNA of the CDR3 is TGTGCCAGCAGCCAAGGTCCGGGGGTCGGCTACACCTTC. Amino acid sequence: CASSQGPGVGYTF.

The chain couples TRBV19 to TRBJ2-5, with 7 bases that match TRBD1. J gave up 4 bases and V 4 bases, and 6 bases lay outside the gene matches. Germline V gene data show CDR1 as LNHDA and CDR2 as SQIVND (reference sequence). The CDR3 runs to 14 residues. The CDR3 sequence: CASSRQGIGETQYF. DNA of the CDR3: TGTGCCAGTAGTAGACAGGGTATCGGAGAGACCCAGTACTTC. The whole variable domain, remainder taken from reference TRBV19 and TRBJ2-5, is DGGITQSPKYLFRKEGQNVTLSCEQNLNHDAMYWYRQDPGQGLRLIYYSQIVNDFQKGDIAEGYSVSREKKESFPLTVTSAQKNPTAFYLCASSRQGIGETQYFGPGTRLLVL.

This clone showed up just once. The chain carries TRBV6-2 or TRBV6-3 and TRBJ2-7, with 9 positions matching TRBD2. The germline V gene encodes CDR1 MNHEY and CDR2 SVGEGT. V was pared by 2 bases and J by 4 bases, with 6 bases of the junction left unmatched. The CDR3 sequence is 15 residues long. DNA for the CDR3: TGTGCCAGCAGTTACGGGGTAGCGGGAGTGTACGAGCAGTACTTC. Its protein is CASSYGVAGVYEQYF.

The chain recombines TRBV27 with TRBJ2-7; TRBD1 might be the D (6 bases). This CDR3 is 13 amino acids long. Germline CDR1 reads MNHEY; CDR2 reads SMNVEV (reference sequence). The ends were cut back, 5 bases at V and 2 bases at J, with 10 bases in the middle. As DNA, the CDR3 is TGTGCCAGCAGTCTCCGACAGGCCTACGAGCAGTACTTC. It translates to CASSLRQAYEQYF.

In DNA form, the CDR3 reads TGTGCCAGTAGTATCGGGGTTCGCGACACTGAAGCTTTCTTT. Translating it yields CASSIGVRDTEAFF. The genes are TRBV19 and TRBJ1-1; no firm D call. CDR1 is LNHDA and CDR2 is SQIVND in the germline V gene (reference sequence). The length of the CDR3 is 14 residues. The V end lost 3 bases, the J end lost 3 bases, and 11 bases lay between the germline ends.

The chain has TRBV28 and TRBJ1-5, with D possibly being TRBD1 (6 bases). V was cut by 2 bases and J by 2 bases, with 16 bases left in between. This CDR3 is 17 amino acids long. The germline V gene has CDR1 MDHEN and CDR2 SYDVKM. The CDR3 DNA reads as TGTGCCAGCAGTTTAGGGGGGGCCGCGGCGGGCAATCAGCCCCAGCATTTT. Translation: CASSLGGAAAGNQPQHF.